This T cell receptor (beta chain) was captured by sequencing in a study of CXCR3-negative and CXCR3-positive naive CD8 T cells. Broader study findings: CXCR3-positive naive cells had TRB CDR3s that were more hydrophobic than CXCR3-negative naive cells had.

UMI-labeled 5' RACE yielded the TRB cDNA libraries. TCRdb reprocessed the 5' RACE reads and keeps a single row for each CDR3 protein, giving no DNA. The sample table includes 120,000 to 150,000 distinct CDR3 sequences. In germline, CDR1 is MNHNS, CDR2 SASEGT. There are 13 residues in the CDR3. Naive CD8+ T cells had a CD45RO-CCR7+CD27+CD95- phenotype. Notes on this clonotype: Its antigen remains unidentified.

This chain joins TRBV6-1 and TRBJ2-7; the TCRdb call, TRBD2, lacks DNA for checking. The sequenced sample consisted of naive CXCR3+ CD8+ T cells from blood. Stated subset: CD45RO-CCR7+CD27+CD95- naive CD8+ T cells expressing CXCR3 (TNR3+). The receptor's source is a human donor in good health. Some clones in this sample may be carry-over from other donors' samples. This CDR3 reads CASSTSASYEQYF.